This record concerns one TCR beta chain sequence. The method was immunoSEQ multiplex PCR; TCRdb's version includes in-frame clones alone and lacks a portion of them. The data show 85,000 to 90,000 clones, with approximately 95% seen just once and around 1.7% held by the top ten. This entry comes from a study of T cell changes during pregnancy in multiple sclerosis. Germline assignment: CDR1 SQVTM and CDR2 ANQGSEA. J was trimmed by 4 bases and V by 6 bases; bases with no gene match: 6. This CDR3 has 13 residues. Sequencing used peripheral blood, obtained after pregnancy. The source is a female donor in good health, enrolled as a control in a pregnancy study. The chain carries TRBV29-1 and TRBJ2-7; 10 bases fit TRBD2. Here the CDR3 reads CSVLAGARYEQYF. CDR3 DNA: TGCAGCGTGCTAGCGGGAGCTCGGTACGAGCAGTACTTC.